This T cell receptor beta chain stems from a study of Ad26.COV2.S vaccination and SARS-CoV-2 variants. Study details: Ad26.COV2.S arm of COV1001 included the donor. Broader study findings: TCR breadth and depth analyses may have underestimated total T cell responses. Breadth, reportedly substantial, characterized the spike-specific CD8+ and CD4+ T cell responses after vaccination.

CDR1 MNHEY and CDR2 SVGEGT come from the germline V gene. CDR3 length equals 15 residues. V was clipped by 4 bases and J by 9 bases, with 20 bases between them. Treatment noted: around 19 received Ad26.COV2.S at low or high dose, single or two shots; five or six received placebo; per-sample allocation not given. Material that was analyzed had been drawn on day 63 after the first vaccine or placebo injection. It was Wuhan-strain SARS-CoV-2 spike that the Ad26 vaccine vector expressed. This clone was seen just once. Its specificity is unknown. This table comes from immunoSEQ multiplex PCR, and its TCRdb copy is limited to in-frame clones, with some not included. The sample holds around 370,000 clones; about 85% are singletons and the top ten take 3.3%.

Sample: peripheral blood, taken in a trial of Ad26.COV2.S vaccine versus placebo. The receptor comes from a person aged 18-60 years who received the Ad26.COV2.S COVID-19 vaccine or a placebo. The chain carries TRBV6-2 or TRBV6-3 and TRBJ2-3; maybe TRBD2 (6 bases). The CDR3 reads CASSSRTTESWTQYF. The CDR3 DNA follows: TGTGCCAGCAGTTCCCGGACTACAGAGAGTTGGACGCAGTATTTT.